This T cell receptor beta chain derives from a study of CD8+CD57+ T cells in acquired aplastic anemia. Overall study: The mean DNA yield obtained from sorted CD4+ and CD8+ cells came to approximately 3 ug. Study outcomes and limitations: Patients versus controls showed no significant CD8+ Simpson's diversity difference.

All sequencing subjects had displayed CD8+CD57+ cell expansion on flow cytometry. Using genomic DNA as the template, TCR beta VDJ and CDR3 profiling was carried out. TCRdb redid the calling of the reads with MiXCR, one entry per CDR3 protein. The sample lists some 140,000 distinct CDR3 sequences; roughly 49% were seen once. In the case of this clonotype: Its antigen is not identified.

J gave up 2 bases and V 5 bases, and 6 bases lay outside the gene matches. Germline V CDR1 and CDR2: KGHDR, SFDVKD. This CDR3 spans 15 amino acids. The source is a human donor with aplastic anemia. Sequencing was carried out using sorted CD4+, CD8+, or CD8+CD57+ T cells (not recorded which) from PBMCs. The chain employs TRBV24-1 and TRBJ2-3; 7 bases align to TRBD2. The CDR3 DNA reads TGTGCCACCAGTGCCGGGACTACACTCACAGATACGCAGTATTTT. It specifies CATSAGTTLTDTQYF.